The 16 T cell receptor beta chains reported below all come from one sample, sequenced in a study of a mutant IDH1 vaccine in newly diagnosed glioma. Sequencing used immunoSEQ multiplex PCR; TCRdb keeps in-frame clones, though not all of them. In the table there are around 30,000 clones, around 81% of which are singletons. These receptors have no known antigen. Time point: week 47, end of study. Mutant IDH1 20-mer peptide, at 300 ug, made up each vaccine dose, with topical imiquimod. Here the sequenced sample was PBMCs, taken from a glioma patient whose treatment included an IDH1 peptide vaccine. Every receptor here comes from a man in his thirties or forties with glioma.

This clone was seen more than once but under ten times. The chain recombines TRBV30 with TRBJ1-2, with D possibly matching TRBD1 (5 bases). This CDR3 region has 14 residues. Germline assignment: CDR1 GTSNPN and CDR2 SVGIG (reference sequence). The V and J ends lost 3 bases and 7 bases respectively, with 18 bases between them. In DNA, the CDR3 is TGTGCCTGGAGGCCCGCAGGGAGGAATCTTGGCTACACCTTC. It translates to CAWRPAGRNLGYTF. The full variable domain, completed using reference TRBV30 and TRBJ1-2, is SQTIHQWPATLVQPVGSPLSLECTVEGTSNPNLYWYRQAAGRGLQLLFYSVGIGQISSEVPQNLSASRPQDRQFILSSKKLLLSDSGFYLCAWRPAGRNLGYTFGSGTRLTVV.

This chain links TRBV10-3 with TRBJ2-1, with 8 bases matching TRBD1. This CDR3 has 13 amino acids. With 10 bases clipped from V and 1 base from J, the junction kept 3 bases outside the gene matches. The V gene's germline CDR1 is ENHRY and CDR2 SYGVKD. Here the CDR3 DNA reads TGTGCCACAGGGGGCTTGTCCTACAATGAGCAGTTCTTC. It translates to CATGGLSYNEQFF.

The V and J genes are TRBV2 and TRBJ1-2, with 9 bases identical to TRBD1. Germline assignment: CDR1 SNHLY and CDR2 FYNNEI. The length of the CDR3 is 14 residues. After removal of 9 bases from V and 8 bases from J, the junction contained 13 bases not matched to a gene. CDR3 protein: CASEPGQGKVGYTF. The DNA for the CDR3 is TGTGCCAGTGAACCGGGACAGGGTAAAGTCGGCTACACCTTC.

This chain joins TRBV7-8 and TRBJ1-1; a possible D gene is TRBD1 (5 bases). Per germline, CDR1 SGHVS and CDR2 FQNEAQ. The CDR3 consists of 14 residues. The germline V and J ends were trimmed by 2 bases and 3 bases, with 10 bases remaining between them. The CDR3 sequence: CASSLRGTDTEAFF. CDR3 DNA: TGTGCCAGCAGCTTAAGGGGTACGGACACTGAAGCTTTCTTT.

The rearrangement uses TRBV27 and TRBJ1-2; 7 nucleotides align to TRBD1. The CDR3 extends over 14 amino acids. Germline CDR1 is MNHEY and CDR2 is SMNVEV (reference sequence). V lost 0 bases to trimming and J lost 7 bases; unmatched junction nucleotides: 5. The CDR3, as DNA: TGTGCCAGCAGTTTATCCGGGACAGCGATTGGCTACACCTTC. Protein: CASSLSGTAIGYTF.

The chain employs TRBV6-6 and TRBJ2-2; 10 bases are shared with TRBD1. Per germline, CDR1 MNHNY and CDR2 SVGAGI (reference sequence). The J segment lost 8 bases and the V segment lost 8 bases, leaving 5 bases of the junction unmatched. The CDR3 is made up of 13 amino acids. The CDR3 DNA follows: TGTGCCAGCGGACAGGGGGACGGGGGGGAGCTGTTTTTT. Residues: CASGQGDGGELFF.

The CDR3, as DNA: TGTGCCAGCAACCAGGGTAGGACCACTGAAGCTTTCTTT. It yields the protein CASNQGRTTEAFF. This chain links TRBV7-8 with TRBJ1-1; weak D call: TRBD1 (5 bases). There are 13 residues in the CDR3. Trimming took off 7 bases at V and 4 bases at J, with 13 bases between the two ends. The V gene's germline CDR1 is SGHVS and CDR2 FQNEAQ.

This chain connects TRBV21-1 to TRBJ1-2. TRBV21-1 constitutes a pseudogene. The length of the CDR3 is 11 residues. This chain's CDR3 is CASSKGDGYTF. CDR3 DNA: TGTGCCAGCAGCAAGGGGGATGGCTACACCTTC.

The V gene is TRBV19, the J gene TRBJ1-1; a weak D match, TRBD1 (5 bases). Germline V gives CDR1 LNHDA, CDR2 SQIVND (reference sequence). The CDR3 is made up of 15 amino acids. The V gene lost 5 bases and the J gene lost 1 base, with 14 bases spanning the gap. In DNA, the CDR3 is TGTGCCAGTAGTTTGTCCGGGACGGGGAACACTGAAGCTTTCTTT. Translated: CASSLSGTGNTEAFF.

This clone has just one count. The chain has TRBV5-4 and TRBJ2-7; no reliable D call. Trimming pared 4 bases from V and 2 bases from J, leaving 16 bases between. The CDR3 is 15 amino acids. Per germline, CDR1 SGHNT and CDR2 YYREEE (reference sequence). CDR3 bases: TGTGCCAGCAGCCTGGGCGATACAGTCCCCTACGAGCAGTACTTC. This sequence encodes CASSLGDTVPYEQYF.

J is TRBJ2-5 and V is TRBV10-1; D is possibly TRBD1 (6 bases). The CDR3 has 15 amino acids. Germline CDR1 and CDR2: WNHNN and SYGVQD (reference sequence). Deletions cut 0 bases from V and 2 bases from J, with 10 bases between. The DNA for the CDR3 is TGCGCCAGCAGTGAGTCGAGGGGGAGACAAGAGACCCAGTACTTC. Its translation is CASSESRGRQETQYF.

The chain employs TRBV30 and TRBJ2-5; TRBD1 matches 7 bases. CDR1 and CDR2 from the germline V gene are GTSNPN and SVGIG (reference sequence). V dropped 3 bases and J dropped 2; count of bases not matched to a gene: 3. CDR3 size: 13 residues. CDR3 nucleotides: TGTGCCTGGAGGCTGACAGGGCAAGAGACCCAGTACTTC. It translates to CAWRLTGQETQYF.

This clone was seen just once. The chain links TRBV4-3 to TRBJ1-2; 10 bases line up with TRBD1. This CDR3 contains 17 residues. Looked up from germline, CDR1 is LGHNA and CDR2 is YSLEER. Germline trimming cut 0 bases from V and 7 bases from J; bases unmatched to any gene: 11. This CDR3 is CASSQEGTGVLFGGYTF. The CDR3 DNA follows: TGCGCCAGCAGCCAAGAAGGGACAGGGGTTCTTTTTGGTGGCTACACCTTC.

The chain carries TRBV5-1 and TRBJ2-7, with TRBD1 identical over 7 bases. The germline gives CDR1 SGHRS, CDR2 YFSETQ. The CDR3 extends over 14 amino acids. V lost 2 bases, J lost 4 bases, and 6 bases stayed unmatched. DNA for the CDR3: TGCGCCAGCAGCTTAGGGACAGCGCTTTACGAGCAGTACTTC. It is translated as CASSLGTALYEQYF.

This chain joins TRBV28 and TRBJ1-3; TRBD1 agrees at 7 bases. The CDR3 contains 15 residues. V dropped 5 bases and J dropped 3; count of bases not matched to a gene: 7. Germline V gene sequence: CDR1 MDHEN, CDR2 SYDVKM. In nucleotides, the CDR3 is TGTGCCAGCAGTCCACCCAGGGGGAGTGGAAACACCATATATTTT. Translation: CASSPPRGSGNTIYF.

V and J are TRBV29-1 and TRBJ1-2, with 12 bases lining up with TRBD1. Germline CDR1 is SQVTM and CDR2 is ANQGSEA. The CDR3 runs to 18 residues. V shed 1 base, J shed 2 bases, and the junction held 11 bases outside the gene matches. CDR3 sequence: CSVEVNPGQGAKNYGYTF. CDR3 in DNA: TGCAGCGTTGAAGTGAACCCGGGACAGGGGGCTAAGAACTATGGCTACACCTTC.